These T cell receptor beta chains were read from a single sample in a study of early stage breast cancer tumors. Here immunoSEQ multiplex PCR was the method, and the copy in TCRdb shows in-frame clones only, minus some. Among about 50,000 clones listed, around 83% were seen once. Source material: blood. These receptors were taken from a person aged 45-65 years with breast cancer. Each CDR3 is given with its conserved first and last residue. Fields, in order: J gene, V gene, D gene, CDR3 protein. The D gene is left open where the match is weak.

j_gene: TRBJ2-6; v_gene: TRBV7-3; d_gene: NA; CDR3aa: CASSSQGPAGANVLTF
j_gene: TRBJ2-1; v_gene: TRBV5-1; d_gene: NA; CDR3aa: CASSPLSAAYNEQFF
j_gene: TRBJ1-2; v_gene: TRBV6-5; d_gene: NA; CDR3aa: CASSYTGPGYGYTF
j_gene: TRBJ1-2; v_gene: TRBV11-2; d_gene: NA; CDR3aa: CASSLETGPYGYTF
j_gene: TRBJ2-1; v_gene: TRBV4-3; d_gene: NA; CDR3aa: CASSQVVTGGFEQFF
j_gene: TRBJ2-7; v_gene: TRBV19; d_gene: NA; CDR3aa: CASSREEAYEQYF
j_gene: TRBJ2-5; v_gene: TRBV19; d_gene: TRBD1; CDR3aa: CASSTGQGQTQYF
j_gene: TRBJ2-5; v_gene: TRBV19; d_gene: NA; CDR3aa: CASSIAVTGIGGETQYF
j_gene: TRBJ2-3; v_gene: TRBV6-1; d_gene: NA; CDR3aa: CASTGAGTTDTQYF
j_gene: TRBJ2-3; v_gene: TRBV7-9; d_gene: TRBD1; CDR3aa: CASSPTGQAQNTQYF
j_gene: TRBJ2-1; v_gene: TRBV6-1; d_gene: TRBD2; CDR3aa: CASSEAGTSGSYNEQFF
j_gene: TRBJ2-7; v_gene: TRBV27; d_gene: TRBD1; CDR3aa: CASSSGTGGLVWSYEQYF
j_gene: TRBJ1-2; v_gene: TRBV7-8; d_gene: TRBD1; CDR3aa: CASSFTQGALHYGYTF
j_gene: TRBJ2-3; v_gene: TRBV7-2; d_gene: TRBD2; CDR3aa: CASSFRAGGPGDTQYF
j_gene: TRBJ2-2; v_gene: TRBV5-1; d_gene: TRBD2; CDR3aa: CASSFSGRTGTGELFF
j_gene: TRBJ2-7; v_gene: TRBV7-8; d_gene: TRBD1; CDR3aa: CASVPQGVGEQYF
j_gene: TRBJ1-1; v_gene: TRBV28; d_gene: NA; CDR3aa: CASSPGHLNTEAFF
j_gene: TRBJ2-7; v_gene: TRBV6-5; d_gene: NA; CDR3aa: CASRAGAGYEQYF
j_gene: TRBJ2-5; v_gene: TRBV27; d_gene: TRBD2; CDR3aa: CASRRGNQETQYF
j_gene: TRBJ1-4; v_gene: TRBV5-1; d_gene: TRBD1; CDR3aa: CASSLRTGENEKLFF
j_gene: TRBJ2-3; v_gene: TRBV7-2; d_gene: TRBD2; CDR3aa: CASSFAGTSLDTQYF
j_gene: TRBJ2-2; v_gene: TRBV7-9; d_gene: NA; CDR3aa: CASSPVLFANTGELFF
j_gene: TRBJ2-2; v_gene: TRBV19; d_gene: NA; CDR3aa: CASVPGRGELFF
j_gene: TRBJ2-3; v_gene: TRBV18; d_gene: TRBD2; CDR3aa: CASSPGLAGGIGTDTQYF
j_gene: TRBJ2-7; v_gene: TRBV28; d_gene: TRBD2; CDR3aa: CASSLWKLAGGTSYEQYF
j_gene: TRBJ2-1; v_gene: TRBV9; d_gene: NA; CDR3aa: CASSAEGANYNEQFF
j_gene: TRBJ2-7; v_gene: TRBV27; d_gene: TRBD2; CDR3aa: CASSLKTSGAYEQYF
j_gene: TRBJ2-7; v_gene: TRBV6-5; d_gene: TRBD2; CDR3aa: CASSYSSLAVEQYF
j_gene: TRBJ2-6; v_gene: TRBV9; d_gene: TRBD2; CDR3aa: CASSVGGGGVSGANVLTF
j_gene: TRBJ2-7; v_gene: TRBV23-1; d_gene: NA; CDR3aa: CASSSGGTYEQYF
j_gene: TRBJ1-2; v_gene: TRBV10-3; d_gene: NA; CDR3aa: CAIEPGDHYGYTF
j_gene: TRBJ1-2; v_gene: TRBV7-2; d_gene: NA; CDR3aa: CASSLISENYGYTF
j_gene: TRBJ1-2; v_gene: TRBV10-3; d_gene: TRBD1; CDR3aa: CAIRGRTGPSNGYTF
j_gene: TRBJ1-5; v_gene: TRBV16; d_gene: NA; CDR3aa: CASSQSYGPSLPHF
j_gene: TRBJ1-5; v_gene: TRBV19; d_gene: NA; CDR3aa: CASMRQINQPQHF
j_gene: TRBJ2-7; v_gene: TRBV7-2; d_gene: NA; CDR3aa: CASSLAGPYEQYF
j_gene: TRBJ1-2; v_gene: TRBV19; d_gene: NA; CDR3aa: CASSPGSYGYTF
j_gene: TRBJ2-5; v_gene: TRBV6-5; d_gene: NA; CDR3aa: CASSRRDPAIQYF
j_gene: TRBJ2-3; v_gene: TRBV9; d_gene: TRBD2; CDR3aa: CASSVGVAGGTDTQYF
j_gene: TRBJ2-5; v_gene: TRBV19; d_gene: NA; CDR3aa: CASRRTGGETQYF
j_gene: TRBJ2-3; v_gene: TRBV6-5; d_gene: TRBD1; CDR3aa: CASSWGQSTDTQYF
j_gene: TRBJ2-4; v_gene: TRBV7-9; d_gene: NA; CDR3aa: CASSPWRAKNIQYF
j_gene: TRBJ2-6; v_gene: TRBV11-2; d_gene: TRBD1; CDR3aa: CASSYRDSWFAGANVLTF
j_gene: TRBJ2-3; v_gene: TRBV18; d_gene: TRBD1; CDR3aa: CASSPPGQGADTQYF
j_gene: TRBJ1-2; v_gene: TRBV19; d_gene: NA; CDR3aa: CASSIAQTNYGYTF